These 18 T cell receptor beta chains originate from one sample sequenced in a study of blood T cell repertoires in COVID-19. Only in-frame clones appear in the TCRdb table, and some are missing; sequencing was by immunoSEQ multiplex PCR. Seen here are some 300,000 clones, under 90% observed once, and the top ten hold about 8.4%. The sample consisted of PBMCs or T cells enriched from blood (not recorded which). The receptors were sampled from a woman under 40 who had recovered from COVID-19.

The genes are TRBV4-1 and TRBJ2-1; 12 bases align to TRBD2. Trimming took 6 bases from V and 3 from J; bases not matched to a gene: 6. CDR1 is MGHRA and CDR2 is YSYEKL in the germline V gene. There are 16 residues in the CDR3. This CDR3 reads CASSGPTSGSYNEQFF. As DNA, the CDR3 is TGCGCCAGCAGTGGGCCGACTAGCGGGAGCTACAATGAGCAGTTCTTC.

This chain connects TRBV29-1 to TRBJ2-3; 11 positions match TRBD2. V was pared by 5 bases and J by 4 bases, with 14 bases of the junction left unmatched. From germline, CDR1 is SQVTM and CDR2 ANQGSEA. The CDR3 extends over 17 amino acids. The CDR3 coding sequence is TGCAGCGTTTGCCCCCAGGGGGATAGCGGGAGGGCAGATACGCAGTATTTT. This encodes CSVCPQGDSGRADTQYF.

CDR3 DNA: TGTGCCAGCAGCTTAGATTGGGGCGCGGGGGCTTTCTTT. Its translation is CASSLDWGAGAFF. The chain is built from TRBV11-2 and TRBJ1-1; weak D call: TRBD1 (5 bases). With 0 bases removed from V and 11 bases from J, the gap between germline ends came to 13 bases. The CDR3 contains 13 residues. Germline CDR1 SGHAT, CDR2 FQNNGV.

The chain employs TRBV27 and TRBJ2-1; 9 bases line up with TRBD2. The CDR3 extends over 18 amino acids. Germline V lookup: CDR1 MNHEY, CDR2 SMNVEV (reference sequence). Trimming took 2 bases from V and 1 from J; bases not matched to a gene: 9. CDR3 bases: TGTGCCAGCAGTTTAACATGGTTCGCGGGAGGGTCCTACAATGAGCAGTTCTTC. Translated: CASSLTWFAGGSYNEQFF.

On this clone: At the DNA level, this CDR3 is encoded by other sequences in the same sample as well. The J gene is TRBJ1-5, the V gene TRBV10-2, with D maybe TRBD1 (5 bases). CDR1 is WSHSY, CDR2 SAAADI, per germline. With 2 bases removed from V and 5 bases from J, the gap between germline ends came to 7 bases. This CDR3 spans 13 amino acids. CDR3 protein: CASSEQGDQPQHF. In DNA, the CDR3 is TGCGCCAGCAGTGAGCAAGGGGATCAGCCCCAGCATTTT.

The chain recombines TRBV18 with TRBJ2-7; TRBD2 agrees at 13 bases. Losses at the gene ends were 6 bases for V and 6 bases for J; bases not matched to a gene: 11. CDR3 size: 16 residues. The germline CDR1 and CDR2 sequences are KGHSH and LQKENI. The CDR3 sequence: CASSPGGLAGAVEQYF. The CDR3 DNA reads TGTGCCAGCTCCCCCGGCGGACTAGCGGGAGCAGTCGAGCAGTACTTC.

This clone was counted a single time. The chain joins TRBV6-1 to TRBJ2-3, with TRBD1 matching 8 bases. The germline gives CDR1 MNHNS, CDR2 SASEGT. Losses at the gene ends were 3 bases for V and 2 bases for J; bases not matched to a gene: 4. This CDR3 spans 15 amino acids. As DNA, the CDR3 is TGTGCCAGCAGTGAGGGGACAGGATTCACAGATACGCAGTATTTT. This encodes CASSEGTGFTDTQYF.

The J gene is TRBJ1-2, the V gene TRBV6-5, with 9 bases aligning to TRBD1. The CDR3 runs 16 residues. J gave up 4 bases and V 2 bases, and 8 bases lay outside the gene matches. Germline V lookup: CDR1 MNHEY, CDR2 SVGAGI. The CDR3 region is CASSYTGGPKSYGYTF. CDR3 coding DNA: TGTGCCAGCAGTTACACAGGGGGCCCTAAATCCTATGGCTACACCTTC.

This chain joins TRBV6-5 and TRBJ2-7; 9 positions match TRBD2. The junction had 7 bases not matched to a gene; V was cut back by 10 bases and J by 3 bases. Germline assignment: CDR1 MNHEY and CDR2 SVGAGI. The CDR3 spans 13 residues. CDR3 residues: CAISPTSGYEQYF. CDR3 coding DNA: TGTGCCATATCCCCGACTAGCGGCTACGAGCAGTACTTC.

V gene TRBV15 combines with J gene TRBJ2-7; no clear D gene. The CDR3 loop spans 15 amino acids. V was shortened by 5 bases and J by 4 bases, with 18 bases between the two germline ends. The germline V gene has CDR1 LNHNV and CDR2 YYDKDF (reference sequence). In DNA, the CDR3 is TGTGCCACCAGCGGCCCTGGGCCGGTCCCTTACGAGCAGTACTTC. Its protein is CATSGPGPVPYEQYF.

In its sample, this clone was seen once. The chain carries TRBV28 and TRBJ2-7; TRBD2 might be the D (6 bases). CDR3 length: 14 amino acids. Germline V CDR1 and CDR2: MDHEN, SYDVKM. V was pared by 7 bases and J by 3 bases, with 16 bases between. The CDR3 protein is CASIETGGDYEQYF. For the CDR3, the DNA is TGTGCCAGCATCGAGACTGGAGGGGACTACGAGCAGTACTTC.

This clone came up once. A junction end diverges from the germline sequence, so it may reflect a read error. This chain links TRBV7-7 with TRBJ2-2, with 9 bases aligning to TRBD2. The germline V gene has CDR1 SSHAT and CDR2 FNYEAQ (reference sequence). This CDR3 has 18 residues. The CDR3 loop reads CASSLDVAGASNTGELFF. CDR3 DNA: TGTGCTAGCAGCTTAGATGTAGCGGGAGCATCGAACACCGGGGAGCTGTTTTTT.

This clone was recorded at least ten times. A junction boundary mismatches the germline segment, possibly from a read error. The chain joins TRBV27 to TRBJ2-7, with TRBD1 matching 10 bases. The CDR3 has 14 amino acids. Germline V gives CDR1 MNHEY, CDR2 SMNVEV (reference sequence). The CDR3 spells CASADRGPSNEQYF. The DNA of the CDR3 is TGTGCCAGCGCCGACAGGGGGCCCTCCAACGAGCAGTACTTC.

The V call is TRBV2, the J call TRBJ2-1; maybe TRBD2 (6 bases). The germline CDR1 and CDR2 sequences are SNHLY and FYNNEI. The CDR3 is made up of 15 amino acids. The V gene lost 1 base and the J gene lost 1 base, with 8 bases spanning the gap. The CDR3 loop reads CASSEEGTSYNEQFF. Here the CDR3 DNA reads TGTGCCAGCAGTGAAGAGGGGACTTCCTACAATGAGCAGTTCTTC.

In this sample, this clone turned up a few times. J is TRBJ1-2 and V is TRBV10-3; possible D gene TRBD1, 6 bases. Germline V gene data show CDR1 as ENHRY and CDR2 as SYGVKD. This CDR3 region has 16 residues. Trimming pared 3 bases from V and 2 bases from J, leaving 16 bases between. CDR3 DNA sequence: TGTGCCATCAGTGAATCCCAGACAGGTGGGAACTATGGCTACACCTTC. This translates into CAISESQTGGNYGYTF.

The chain couples TRBV18 to TRBJ2-7, with TRBD2 matching over 10 bases. The trim removed 0 bases at V and 2 bases at J, leaving 4 bases unmatched. The CDR3 totals 16 residues. CDR1 is KGHSH and CDR2 is LQKENI in the germline V gene. This CDR3 is CASSPPLLAGTYEQYF. The CDR3 DNA reads as TGTGCCAGCTCACCACCGCTACTAGCGGGGACCTACGAGCAGTACTTC. The entire variable domain, with the rest obtained from reference TRBV18 and TRBJ2-7, is as follows: NAGVMQNPRHLVRRRGQEARLRCSPMKGHSHVYWYRQLPEEGLKFMVYLQKENIIDESGMPKERFSAEFPKEGPSILRIQQVVRGDSAAYFCASSPPLLAGTYEQYFGPGTRLTVT.

In the case of this clone: At one of its ends the junction is not consistent with the germline gene, which may arise from a read error. The V and J genes are TRBV7-7 and TRBJ2-3, with 8 bases matching TRBD2. This CDR3 is built from 14 residues. Germline CDR1 is SSHAT and CDR2 is FNYEAQ (reference sequence). CDR3 residues: CASSPELAGDTQYF. CDR3 in DNA: TGTGCTAGCAGCCCCGAGCTAGCGGGAGATACGCAGTATTTT.

The V gene is TRBV4-1, the J gene TRBJ2-7; TRBD1 is a possible D gene (6 bases). The CDR3 contains 14 residues. Germline CDR1 is MGHRA and CDR2 is YSYEKL. With 2 bases removed from V and 1 base from J, the gap between germline ends came to 9 bases. CDR3 bases: TGCGCCAGCAGCCAAAAGGGGACATCCTACGAGCAGTACTTC. Protein product: CASSQKGTSYEQYF.